These T cell receptor beta chains were read from a single sample in a study of response to subunit inactivated influenza vaccine. TCRdb re-called the RT-PCR reads with MiXCR, one entry per CDR3 protein. The sample yields 500,000 to 600,000 distinct CDR3 sequences, about 14% seen once. Source: PBMCs from blood, taken about 11 days after vaccination. The source is a man between 45 and 60 years old who received an inactivated influenza vaccine. Both conserved end residues are part of each CDR3. A D gene is named only where the DNA matches it firmly. Clone size is not always given. Where it is, it says once, few, many or a class for expanded clones.

15	TRBD1	-	TRBV7-2	TRBJ1-5	CASSPQGVLNQPQHF	TGTGCCAGCAGCCCGCAGGGGGTTCTCAATCAGCCCCAGCATTTT
13	-	-	TRBV19	TRBJ2-2	CASSIGFSGELFF	TGTGCCAGTAGTATCGGGTTCAGCGGGGAGCTGTTTTTT
14	-	few	TRBV9	TRBJ2-1	CASSNVGAYNEQFF	TGTGCCAGCAGCAACGTGGGCGCCTACAATGAGCAGTTCTTC
15	TRBD1	-	TRBV5-6	TRBJ2-3	CASSKQGVNTDTQYF	TGTGCCAGCAGCAAACAGGGGGTCAACACAGATACGCAGTATTTT
14	-	many	TRBV29-1	TRBJ2-3	CSVDRTSNTDTQYF	TGCAGCGTTGATAGGACATCTAACACAGATACGCAGTATTTT
14	-	few	TRBV7-7	TRBJ1-4	CASSPPGPRGKLFF	TGTGCTAGCAGCCCCCCAGGGCCGAGGGGAAAACTGTTTTTT
15	TRBD2	many	TRBV29-1	TRBJ2-1	CSVSPGAGENNEQFF	TGCAGCGTTTCCCCGGGAGCGGGGGAGAACAATGAGCAGTTCTTC
17	TRBD2	-	TRBV5-1	TRBJ2-7	CASSPTILAGATYEQYF	TGCGCCAGCAGTCCTACAATTCTAGCGGGGGCTACCTACGAGCAGTACTTC
16	TRBD1	-	TRBV4-1	TRBJ2-7	CASSQVGTGSSYEQYF	TGCGCCAGCAGCCAAGTCGGGACAGGGAGCTCCTACGAGCAGTACTTC
14	-	few	TRBV18	TRBJ2-3	CASSPQGPTDTQYF	TGTGCCAGCTCACCACAGGGGCCCACAGATACGCAGTATTTT
14	TRBD2	-	TRBV20-1	TRBJ2-7	CSARLGEGTYEQYF	TGCAGTGCGCGATTGGGGGAGGGCACCTACGAGCAGTACTTC
13	-	few	TRBV12-3/TRBV12-4	TRBJ1-2	CASSQQDLSGYTF	TGTGCCAGCAGCCAACAAGACTTAAGCGGCTACACCTTC
18	TRBD1	once	TRBV19	TRBJ2-2	CASTTRDRAHPNTGELFF	TGTGCCAGTACTACCCGGGACAGGGCTCACCCGAACACCGGGGAGCTGTTTTTT
15	TRBD1	-	TRBV3-1	TRBJ1-2	CASSQGTERNYGYTF	TGTGCCAGCAGCCAGGGGACAGAGCGCAACTATGGCTACACCTTC
15	-	-	TRBV20-1	TRBJ1-4	CSAMIQVPTNEKLFF	TGCAGTGCTATGATACAGGTCCCAACTAATGAAAAACTGTTTTTT
12	TRBD1	-	TRBV9	TRBJ1-2	CASSKSTGGHTF	TGTGCCAGCAGTAAATCTACAGGGGGCCACACCTTC
18	-	few	TRBV15	TRBJ2-1	CATSRDPRGRSSYNEQFF	TGTGCCACCAGCAGAGATCCTAGGGGCAGGAGTTCCTACAATGAGCAGTTCTTC
14	TRBD1	few	TRBV18	TRBJ1-5	CASSRGQEAQPQHF	TGTGCCAGCTCACGGGGACAGGAGGCTCAGCCCCAGCATTTT
13	-	few	TRBV7-2	TRBJ2-5	CASNLGFQETQYF	TGTGCCAGCAACCTAGGCTTCCAAGAGACCCAGTACTTC
12	-	-	TRBV29-1	TRBJ2-3	CSVSEHTDTQYF	TGCAGCGTTTCAGAGCACACAGATACGCAGTATTTT
16	TRBD2	-	TRBV7-8	TRBJ2-2	CASSLRLAANTGELFF	TGTGCCAGCAGCTTACGTCTAGCGGCGAACACCGGGGAGCTGTTTTTT
15	-	many	TRBV7-2	TRBJ2-7	CASSQGSTSSYEQYF	TGTGCCAGCAGTCAAGGAAGTACCTCCTCCTACGAGCAGTACTTC
17	TRBD2	-	TRBV27	TRBJ2-3	CASSLLAPGGPTDTQYF	TGTGCCAGCAGTTTACTCGCCCCGGGAGGGCCCACAGATACGCAGTATTTT
17	TRBD1	few	TRBV14	TRBJ1-1	CASSHRGRGGRNTEAFF	TGTGCCAGCAGCCATCGGGGGAGAGGGGGCCGGAACACTGAAGCTTTCTTT
14	-	many	TRBV5-1	TRBJ2-3	CASSLAAGSDTQYF	TGCGCCAGCAGCTTGGCCGCAGGGTCAGATACGCAGTATTTT
12	TRBD1	-	TRBV20-1	TRBJ1-2	CSAETGVYGYTF	TGCAGTGCCGAGACAGGGGTGTATGGCTACACCTTC
14	TRBD1	few	TRBV28	TRBJ1-5	CASRGPGGRQPQHF	TGTGCCAGCAGAGGGCCAGGGGGGCGGCAGCCCCAGCATTTT
14	-	few	TRBV5-1	TRBJ1-1	CASSRNSLGTEAFF	TGCGCCAGCAGCCGGAACTCACTGGGGACTGAAGCTTTCTTT
15	-	-	TRBV19	TRBJ2-2	CASSTPWDQHGELFF	TGTGCCAGTAGTACCCCCTGGGATCAGCACGGGGAGCTGTTTTTT